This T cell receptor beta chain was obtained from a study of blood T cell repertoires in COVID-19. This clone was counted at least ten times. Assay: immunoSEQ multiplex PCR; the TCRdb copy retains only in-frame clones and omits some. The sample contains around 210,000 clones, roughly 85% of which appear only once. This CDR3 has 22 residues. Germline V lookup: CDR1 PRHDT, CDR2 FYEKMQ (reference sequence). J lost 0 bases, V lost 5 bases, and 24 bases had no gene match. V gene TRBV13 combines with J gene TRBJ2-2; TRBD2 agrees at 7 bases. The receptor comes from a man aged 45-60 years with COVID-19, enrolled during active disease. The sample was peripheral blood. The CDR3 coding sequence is TGTGCCAGCAGCCCATCGACGGTTTGGGAGGCCGGGACTAACGCGAACACCGGGGAGCTGTTTTTT. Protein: CASSPSTVWEAGTNANTGELFF.